The present TCR beta chain was sequenced within a study of identical twins. Study-wide results and caveats: Within beta out-of-frame sequences, the excess sharing observed between twins was weaker.

MiXCR, applied by TCRdb to the 5' RACE reads, yields one record per CDR3 protein. The sample has about 470,000 distinct CDR3 sequences; 20% to 30% are singletons. In regard to this clonotype: Its antigen is not known.

The CDR3 runs to 13 residues. V shed 6 bases and J shed 3 bases, with 13 bases lying between them. Per germline, CDR1 SQVTM and CDR2 ANQGSEA. The sample also formed part of further work on T cells expressing NK-cell markers.

V is TRBV29-1 and J is TRBJ2-3; D uncertain. The TCR originated in a woman younger than 30 in good health. Sequenced: CD4+ T cells sorted from blood. Here the CDR3 DNA reads TGCAGCGTCGTAAGCAGGAAGACAGATACGCAGTATTTT. Translated: CSVVSRKTDTQYF.